A selection of T cell receptor beta chains follows, all from one sample in a study of shared clonotypes between healthy human individuals. Measured with immunoSEQ multiplex PCR; TCRdb has only the in-frame clones, and not every one. The sample carries roughly 2.5 million clones, 90% to 95% recorded once. Sequencing was carried out using naive CD4+ T cells sorted from blood. These receptors were collected from a man aged 18 to 30 in good health. CDR3s include the opening cysteine and the closing phenylalanine or tryptophan. Each record gives: V gene, clone size, CDR3 protein. Clone size appears in some rows only: once, few, many, or a class for an expanded clone.

>TRBV5-1|-
CASSYTGGYTGELFF
>TRBV9|once
CASSEDGGTNEQFF
>TRBV7-9|-
CASSLKQGANYGYTF
>TRBV12-5|-
CASGLTDGNTIYF
>TRBV9|-
CASSPAGGNTGELFF
>TRBV5-8|few
CASSLGLAMSGELFF
>TRBV6-1|-
CASSAPGQNYGYTF
>TRBV29-1|-
CSVEAPGKDYEQYF
>TRBV7-9|-
CASSVWDPSGTEAFF
>TRBV10-3|-
CAITTGNEQYF
>TRBV5-1|-
CASSLPGAYYGYTF
>TRBV7-7|-
CASSPTGVETQYF
>TRBV2|once
CASTIWGFTDTQYF
>TRBV10-3|few
CAISVPAGGEAFF
>TRBV6-5|-
CASSYSSPNTEAFF
>TRBV15|-
CATSRGGGSQPQHF
>TRBV27|once
CASSFAGPSTQYF
>TRBV23-1|-
CASSQSNTEETQYF
>TRBV19|-
CASSIGGPDTQYF
>TRBV6-1|-
CASSQGTSGFSEQYF
>TRBV9|-
CASSVLAGGGTDTQYF
>TRBV28|-
CASSPPHGGLGNQPQHF